This T cell receptor beta chain was recorded in a study of STAT5B mutations in CD4+ large granular lymphocyte leukemia. The length of the CDR3 is 14 residues. V lost 2 bases and J lost 13, with 18 bases in between. CDR1 and CDR2 (germline): SGHDT, YYEEEE. Method: immunoSEQ multiplex PCR; TCRdb's copy keeps in-frame clones and lacks some. The data show over a hundred clones, 57% seen once. The sequencing sample was made of PBMCs. The chain uses TRBV5-6 and TRBJ2-2; tentatively, D is TRBD1 (5 bases). The sequence came from a man in his sixties or seventies with CD4+ T-cell large granular lymphocyte leukemia. The CDR3 nucleotides read TGTGCCAGCAGCTTCAGGGTTTTGGGGCCTGGGCTGTTTTTT. It encodes CASSFRVLGPGLFF. Combining the CDR3 with reference TRBV5-6 and TRBJ2-2 gives the whole variable domain DAGVTQSPTHLIKTRGQQVTLRCSPKSGHDTVSWYQQALGQGPQFIFQYYEEEERQRGNFPDRFSGHQFPNYSSELNVNALLLGDSALYLCASSFRVLGPGLFFGEGSRLTVL.